The present entry profiles one T cell receptor beta chain with its context. The data stem from a study of T cell responses to AZD1222 COVID-19 vaccine. This CDR3 is 15 amino acids long. Germline V lookup: CDR1 LNHNV, CDR2 YYDKDF (reference sequence). The V segment lost 5 bases and the J segment 2 bases; nucleotides outside the gene matches: 8. TCRdb's table, derived via immunoSEQ multiplex PCR, lists solely in-frame clones and lacks some. This sample has more than 140,000 clones, with 70% to 90% found just once. Sequencing used peripheral blood, obtained on day 0 of AZD1222 vaccination. The source of this sequence is an adult in good health. The V and J genes are TRBV15 and TRBJ2-7; 8 bases fit TRBD2. The CDR3 DNA follows: TGTGCCACCAGCGGGGCTCGGGGGGGAACCTACGAGCAGTACTTC. The encoded protein is CATSGARGGTYEQYF.